This record concerns one T cell receptor beta chain sequence. Antigen specificity is unknown. The data were taken from a study of blood T cell dynamics during melanoma immunotherapy. Overall study context: Metastatic melanoma patients received first-line pembrolizumab or nivolumab plus ipilimumab.

General study findings and limits: At W3, later disease-control patients showed bifurcated PBMC repertoire changes, unlike progressors.

Trimming shortened V by 5 bases and J by 7 bases, and 15 bases separated the two germline ends. Germline lookup yields CDR1 MDHEN and CDR2 SYDVKM. CDR3 length: 15 residues. Generated by immunoSEQ multiplex PCR, the TCRdb table keeps only in-frame clones and is missing some. The sample comprises 20,000 to 30,000 clones, around 85% of which are singletons, and about 4.9% rests with the top ten. Time point noted: pre-treatment baseline. Sampling occurred pretreatment (T0) and at week 3 (W3), after cycle one of checkpoint blockade. This TCR derives from a human donor with melanoma. The rearrangement uses TRBV28 and TRBJ1-6; no firm D call. The material was blood, obtained from a patient treated with checkpoint blockade. The CDR3 nucleotides read TGTGCCAGCAGTCCCGCGGACCTGGGGAATTCACCCCTCCACTTT. Translating it yields CASSPADLGNSPLHF.